Presented here are 5 T cell receptor beta chains from one specimen sequenced in a study of radiation and T cells in renal cell carcinoma. Indicated time point: blood 2 weeks post-SBRT. Documented treatment: 15 Gy SBRT to primary tumor, nephrectomy 4 weeks later. Produced via immunoSEQ multiplex PCR; TCRdb's table is partial and in-frame only. Seen here are 150,000 to 180,000 clones, roughly 86% observed once, and the top ten hold 10% to 15%. Sample: blood, taken from a patient whose treatment included radiotherapy and nephrectomy. These receptors were collected from a woman aged 45 to 65 with renal cell carcinoma.

This chain connects TRBV6-1 to TRBJ1-5; D unclear. This CDR3 contains 13 residues. Germline lookup yields CDR1 MNHNS and CDR2 SASEGT. V lost 7 bases and J lost 6, with 13 bases in between. The CDR3 coding sequence is TGTGCCAGCACTCGTAACGGGGTTCAGCCCCAGCATTTT. Translated: CASTRNGVQPQHF.

The table lists this clone with a count of one. The V and J genes are TRBV5-1 and TRBJ2-5; D not certain. The germline V gene encodes CDR1 SGHRS and CDR2 YFSETQ. V gave up 4 bases and J gave up 5 bases, with 18 bases separating them. CDR3 length: 15 residues. The CDR3 DNA reads as TGCGCCAGCAGCATATATTGGCAGGTTAGGGAGACCCAGTACTTC. This encodes CASSIYWQVRETQYF.

The chain has TRBV7-9 and TRBJ1-2; D gene unclear. V was clipped by 0 bases and J by 4 bases, with 12 bases between them. This CDR3 has 15 residues. Germline V lookup: CDR1 SEHNR, CDR2 FQNEAQ (reference sequence). The CDR3 nucleotides are TGTGCCAGCAGCTTAGCCGCGGGGTTAGGCTATGGCTACACCTTC. Protein: CASSLAAGLGYGYTF.

This chain connects TRBV9 to TRBJ2-5; D gene unclear. The germline V and J ends were trimmed by 1 base and 5 bases, with 15 bases remaining between them. The germline V gene has CDR1 SGDLS and CDR2 YYNGEE. The CDR3 is 15 amino acids. CDR3 in DNA: TGTGCCAGCAGCGTAATGCATCGCCACGGGGAGACCCAGTACTTC. Its protein product is CASSVMHRHGETQYF.

The chain recombines TRBV5-5 with TRBJ1-5; unclear D gene. The germline V and J ends were trimmed by 0 bases and 0 bases, with 7 bases remaining between them. CDR3 size: 15 residues. Per germline, CDR1 SGHKS and CDR2 YYEKEE (reference sequence). The CDR3 protein is CASSLGRISNQPQHF. The CDR3 nucleotides read TGTGCCAGCAGCTTGGGTCGGATTAGCAATCAGCCCCAGCATTTT.